This is a list of T cell receptor beta chains from one sample in a study of blood T cell repertoires in COVID-19. Only in-frame clones appear in the TCRdb table, and some are missing; sequencing was by immunoSEQ multiplex PCR. The sample shows around 140,000 clones, approximately 80% of them seen only once. Input material: peripheral blood. The receptors originated from a human donor in a cohort sampled during active COVID-19. The CDR3 runs from the conserved cysteine through the conserved F or W. Each record gives: D gene, J gene, V gene, CDR3 protein. D genes are given only for firm matches.

TRBD2 TRBJ2-7 TRBV18 CASSPGSGSDEQYF
TRBD2 TRBJ2-7 TRBV7-8 CASSLGTSASYEQYF
NA TRBJ1-3 TRBV6-2/TRBV6-3 CASSFPGGAYHSGNTIYF
TRBD2 TRBJ2-7 TRBV7-2 CASSQTSGGYEQYF
TRBD1 TRBJ1-5 TRBV6-4 CASGGQGISPNQPQHF
TRBD2 TRBJ2-5 TRBV6-6 CASSSSGRAETQYF
TRBD2 TRBJ2-7 TRBV24-1 CATSDLVSGSSYEQYF
NA TRBJ2-2 TRBV5-1 CASSSGQTGNSGELFF
NA TRBJ2-7 TRBV28 CASSSFYEQYF
TRBD1 TRBJ1-4 TRBV9 CASSSRTGGTNEKLFF
NA TRBJ1-5 TRBV2 CASSRSGTLNQPQHF
TRBD1 TRBJ1-2 TRBV7-9 CASSRDRGRNYGYTF
TRBD2 TRBJ2-3 TRBV27 CASSLIAGGGDTQYF
NA TRBJ1-6 TRBV4-2 CASSHEAGRDNSPLHF
TRBD2 TRBJ2-7 TRBV4-3 CASSQGLAGYEQYF
NA TRBJ2-2 TRBV29-1 CSVVELWGEVPGELFF
TRBD1 TRBJ1-6 TRBV19 CASSLAQGDLDSPLHF
NA TRBJ2-3 TRBV10-3 CAIQVGSDTDTQYF
TRBD1 TRBJ1-2 TRBV28 CASSGLGQGAFHYGYTF
NA TRBJ2-7 TRBV19 CASSIRAGGSYEQYF
NA TRBJ2-7 TRBV19 CASSIGWLSTYEQYF
NA TRBJ2-7 TRBV4-3 CVSSQVSRGEQYF
NA TRBJ2-1 TRBV4-1 CAVSTRRSYNEQFF
TRBD2 TRBJ2-7 TRBV10-3 CAINPGLAGAGEQYF
TRBD2 TRBJ2-7 TRBV9 CASSVSGGDEQYF
TRBD1 TRBJ2-1 TRBV15 CATSEPTGGYEQFF
TRBD1 TRBJ1-2 TRBV4-1 CASSQEPGGAYYGYTF
NA TRBJ1-6 TRBV5-1 CASSGGYNNSPLHF
NA TRBJ1-1 TRBV7-3 CASSRSGTNRDTEAFF
NA TRBJ2-7 TRBV5-6 CASSLAFGVTAYEQYF
TRBD1 TRBJ1-2 TRBV7-8 CASSRDRAVANYGYTF
TRBD2 TRBJ2-1 TRBV27 CASRQGLAGGGSYNEQFF
TRBD2 TRBJ2-7 TRBV7-9 CASSSGTSLPREQYF
NA TRBJ2-7 TRBV5-1 CASRRGDRSYEQYF
NA TRBJ1-2 TRBV24-1 CATSFTGVGYTF
TRBD1 TRBJ1-6 TRBV11-2 CASSLAAGGPNSPLHF
NA TRBJ2-3 TRBV7-9 CASSLGPPGSDTQYF
TRBD2 TRBJ2-3 TRBV29-1 CSVDGGSSGRTDTQYF
TRBD2 TRBJ2-1 TRBV5-4 CASSFGGSGSIRNEQFF
NA TRBJ2-1 TRBV19 CASSHPGGAYNEQFF
NA TRBJ2-7 TRBV28 CASSLHRGKNEQYF
TRBD1 TRBJ2-1 TRBV24-1 CATSAPDRGLDEQFF
NA TRBJ2-3 TRBV4-3 CASSQDRTDTQYF
NA TRBJ2-1 TRBV19 CASSMLQEQFF
NA TRBJ2-2 TRBV4-3 CASSQERQAPLNTGELFF
NA TRBJ1-5 TRBV7-9 CASSNQANQPQHF
NA TRBJ2-1 TRBV7-6 CASSLTGSSYNEQFF